This entry features one T cell receptor beta chain sequence. The J segment lost 2 bases and the V segment lost 6 bases, leaving 11 bases of the junction unmatched. Germline values: CDR1 LNHDA, CDR2 SQIVND (reference sequence). This CDR3 has 16 amino acids. This entry is derived from a study of control samples from healthy donors and cancer patients. Measured with immunoSEQ multiplex PCR; TCRdb has only the in-frame clones, and not every one. The sample contains some 96,000 clones, more than 85% of which appear only once. Sequencing used blood. The sequence came from a man between 18 and 29 years old in good health. The chain carries TRBV19 and TRBJ2-3; 7 nucleotides match TRBD2. The CDR3 DNA is TGTGCCAGTAGGCTCACTAGCGATCATCTCACAGATACGCAGTATTTT. This translates into CASRLTSDHLTDTQYF.